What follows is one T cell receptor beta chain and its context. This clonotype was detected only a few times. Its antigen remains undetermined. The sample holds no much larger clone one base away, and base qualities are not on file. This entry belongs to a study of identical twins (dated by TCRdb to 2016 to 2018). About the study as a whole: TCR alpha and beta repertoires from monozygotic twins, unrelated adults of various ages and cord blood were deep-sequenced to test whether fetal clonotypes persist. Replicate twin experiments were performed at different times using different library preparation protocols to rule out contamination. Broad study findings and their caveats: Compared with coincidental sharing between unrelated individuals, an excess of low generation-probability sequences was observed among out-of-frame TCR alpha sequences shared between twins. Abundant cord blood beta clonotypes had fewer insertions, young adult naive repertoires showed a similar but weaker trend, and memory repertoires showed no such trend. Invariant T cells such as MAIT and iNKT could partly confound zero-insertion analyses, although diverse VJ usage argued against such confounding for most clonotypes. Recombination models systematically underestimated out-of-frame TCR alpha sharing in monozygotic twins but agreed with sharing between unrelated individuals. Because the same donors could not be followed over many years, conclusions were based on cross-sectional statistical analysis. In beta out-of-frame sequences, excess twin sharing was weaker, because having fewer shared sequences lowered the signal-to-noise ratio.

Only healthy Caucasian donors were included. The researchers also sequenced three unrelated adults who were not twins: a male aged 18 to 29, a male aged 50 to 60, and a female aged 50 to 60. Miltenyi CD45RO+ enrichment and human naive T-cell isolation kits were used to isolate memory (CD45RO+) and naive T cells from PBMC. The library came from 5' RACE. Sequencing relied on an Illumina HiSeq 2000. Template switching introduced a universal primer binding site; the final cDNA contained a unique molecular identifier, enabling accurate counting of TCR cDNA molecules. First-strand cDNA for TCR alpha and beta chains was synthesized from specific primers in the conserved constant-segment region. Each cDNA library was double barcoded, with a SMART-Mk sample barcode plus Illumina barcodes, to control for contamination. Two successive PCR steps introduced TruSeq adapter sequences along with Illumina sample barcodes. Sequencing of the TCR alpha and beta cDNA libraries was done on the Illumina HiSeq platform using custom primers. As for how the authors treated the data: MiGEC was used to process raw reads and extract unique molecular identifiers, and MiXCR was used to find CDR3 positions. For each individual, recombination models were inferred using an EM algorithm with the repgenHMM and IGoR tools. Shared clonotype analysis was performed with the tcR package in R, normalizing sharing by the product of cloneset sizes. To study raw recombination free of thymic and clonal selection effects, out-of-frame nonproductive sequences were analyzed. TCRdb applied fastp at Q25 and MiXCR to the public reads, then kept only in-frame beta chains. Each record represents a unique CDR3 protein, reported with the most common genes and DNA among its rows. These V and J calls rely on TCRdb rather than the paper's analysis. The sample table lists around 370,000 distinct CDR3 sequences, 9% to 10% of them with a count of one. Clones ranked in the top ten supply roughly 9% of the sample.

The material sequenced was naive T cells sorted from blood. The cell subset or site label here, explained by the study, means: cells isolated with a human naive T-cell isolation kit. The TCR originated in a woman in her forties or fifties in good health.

The CDR3 has the sequence CASSLRSTGNSPLHF. The sequenced DNA is TGTGCCAGCAGCCTCCGGAGTACGGGGAATTCACCCCTCCACTTT. The chain is assembled from TRBV3-1 and TRBJ1-6, with no confidently assigned D gene. The germline V gene (reference sequence) provides CDR1 LGHDT and CDR2 YNNKEL. V is clipped by 4 bases and J by 7 bases, and the sequence between their germline boundaries is 14 bases long. From the cysteine up to the phenylalanine, the CDR3 has a length of 15 residues. This entry keeps only the CDR3 DNA: 45 bases, framed from base 1.